This TCR beta chain was sequenced during a study of early T cells in non-severe SARS-CoV-2 infection. Overall study: Sequencing input comprised bulk RNA from unsorted whole blood; chain pairing was not available. Overall study findings and caveats: Clonotype matching in VDJdb favored anti-spike CD8 responses and did not capture private and CD4 specificities.

Per germline, CDR1 SQVTM and CDR2 ANQGSEA. The CDR3 runs 12 residues. V lost 8 bases and J lost 7, with 15 bases in between. Remarks on this clonotype: Its antigen is as yet unknown.

Each cDNA molecule carried a unique molecular identifier. Each CDR3 protein is one row after TCRdb ran MiXCR on the 5' RACE reads. The sample holds 55,000 to 65,000 distinct CDR3 sequences, roughly 10% seen once. The source of this sequence is an adult who was a healthcare worker with PCR-confirmed SARS-CoV-2 infection or an uninfected control (not recorded which). The chain is built from TRBV29-1 and TRBJ2-1, with D perhaps assigned TRBD1 or TRBD2 (5 bases each). The sequenced sample consisted of whole blood. The CDR3 nucleotides are TGCAGCATCCGACGGGGCCGTAATGAGCAGTTCTTC. Protein product: CSIRRGRNEQFF.